The TCR beta chain described here comes from a study of somatic mutations in cytotoxic T cells in rheumatoid arthritis. Study information: No treatment had yet been given when patient blood (roughly 29 ml EDTA) was drawn, right after diagnosis. The authors flow-sorted some V beta antibody-stained T-cell populations at nearly 100% purity, including V beta1+ cells that they sequenced for TCRB.

Sequencing used immunoSEQ multiplex PCR; TCRdb keeps in-frame clones, though not all of them. The sample has thousands of clones; around 90% are singletons. This clone was seen a handful of times. Its antigen is still unknown. General study findings and limits: For CD8+ T-cell clonality, rheumatoid arthritis patients and age-matched healthy controls did not differ significantly. Patients with a largest CD8+ clone exceeding 20% of CD8+ cells numbered about an eighth of the roughly 60.

The receptor was derived from a man aged 40-50 years with rheumatoid arthritis. Sequencing input: CD8+ T cells sorted from blood.

CDR3 in DNA: TGTGCCAGTAGTATAGCAGGGACTAGCGGCGAGCAGTACTTC. Translating gives CASSIAGTSGEQYF. The rearrangement joins TRBV19 to TRBJ2-7; 11 nucleotides line up with TRBD2. The germline V gene encodes CDR1 LNHDA and CDR2 SQIVND (reference sequence). The ends lost 1 base at V and 6 bases at J; junction bases unmatched: 2. The CDR3 runs 14 residues. The full variable domain, its missing parts supplied by reference TRBV19 and TRBJ2-7, is DGGITQSPKYLFRKEGQNVTLSCEQNLNHDAMYWYRQDPGQGLRLIYYSQIVNDFQKGDIAEGYSVSREKKESFPLTVTSAQKNPTAFYLCASSIAGTSGEQYFGPGTRLTVT.